Listed below are T cell receptor beta chains from one sample, sequenced in a study of CD8 T cells in Susac syndrome. In TCRdb, the immunoSEQ multiplex PCR reads were re-called with MiXCR into one record per CDR3 protein. In the table there are roughly 120,000 distinct CDR3 sequences, roughly 94% of which are singletons. The sequenced sample was CD4+ T cells from PBMCs. The receptors come from a human donor with multiple sclerosis. Each CDR3 is given with its conserved first and last residue. Fields, in order: V gene, D gene, clone size, J gene, CDR3 DNA, CDR3 protein. The D gene is left open where the match is weak. Size values are once, few and many counts, or a class for expanded clones, and some rows have none.

v_gene: TRBV5-1; d_gene: .; abundance: .; j_gene: TRBJ1-3; CDR3nt: TGCGCCAGCCGGTGGACGATCTCTGGAAACACCATATATTTT; CDR3aa: CASRWTISGNTIYF
v_gene: TRBV30; d_gene: TRBD1; abundance: .; j_gene: TRBJ2-1; CDR3nt: TGTGCCTGGAGTGTAGGGGACAGGGCGTTCTTC; CDR3aa: CAWSVGDRAFF
v_gene: TRBV29-1; d_gene: .; abundance: .; j_gene: TRBJ1-1; CDR3nt: TGCAGCGTTGGGGAGGGACGAGACACTGAAGCTTTCTTT; CDR3aa: CSVGEGRDTEAFF
v_gene: TRBV30; d_gene: TRBD2; abundance: once; j_gene: TRBJ2-3; CDR3nt: TGTGCCTGGAGATTAGCGGGACGGGGAGATACGCAGTATTTT; CDR3aa: CAWRLAGRGDTQYF
v_gene: TRBV5-1; d_gene: .; abundance: .; j_gene: TRBJ2-1; CDR3nt: TGCGCCAGCAGCTCTGGGCATGGTGGCAGCTACAATGAGCAGTTCTTC; CDR3aa: CASSSGHGGSYNEQFF
v_gene: TRBV29-1; d_gene: .; abundance: .; j_gene: TRBJ2-1; CDR3nt: TGCAGCGTCGCCCGGACAGACAATGAGCAGTTCTTC; CDR3aa: CSVARTDNEQFF
v_gene: TRBV10-3; d_gene: .; abundance: .; j_gene: TRBJ1-2; CDR3nt: TGTGCCATCAGTGGATCGGGGGCGGCCTATGGCTACACCTTC; CDR3aa: CAISGSGAAYGYTF
v_gene: TRBV12-3/TRBV12-4; d_gene: .; abundance: .; j_gene: TRBJ1-2; CDR3nt: TGTGCCAGCAATCCCGGGACTGGGAACTATGGCTACACCTTC; CDR3aa: CASNPGTGNYGYTF
v_gene: TRBV5-6; d_gene: .; abundance: .; j_gene: TRBJ1-2; CDR3nt: TGTGCCAGCAGTGGCCGGGGGCCTGACTATGGCTACACCTTC; CDR3aa: CASSGRGPDYGYTF
v_gene: TRBV12-3/TRBV12-4; d_gene: .; abundance: .; j_gene: TRBJ2-5; CDR3nt: TGTGCCAGCAGGAAACAGGGTGTTGTCCAGTACTTC; CDR3aa: CASRKQGVVQYF
v_gene: TRBV21-1; d_gene: .; abundance: .; j_gene: TRBJ2-7; CDR3nt: TGTGCCAGCAGCCGATCACAGGGGAGGGGATACGAGCAGTACTTC; CDR3aa: CASSRSQGRGYEQYF
v_gene: TRBV20-1; d_gene: TRBD2; abundance: .; j_gene: TRBJ2-1; CDR3nt: TGCAGTGCTAGAGATAGGGGAGCGGGAGGGGATGAGCAGTTCTTC; CDR3aa: CSARDRGAGGDEQFF
v_gene: TRBV30; d_gene: .; abundance: .; j_gene: TRBJ1-2; CDR3nt: TGTGCCTGGACCAAGGACAGCCATGGCTACACCTTC; CDR3aa: CAWTKDSHGYTF
v_gene: TRBV7-2; d_gene: .; abundance: .; j_gene: TRBJ1-1; CDR3nt: TGTGCCAGCAGATCAGCTGAAGCTTTCTTT; CDR3aa: CASRSAEAFF